Presented here are 5 T cell receptor beta chains from one specimen sequenced in a study of shared clonotypes between healthy human individuals (dated by TCRdb to about 2020). The receptor library was made with the immunoSEQ multiplex PCR assay. TCRdb's version of the immuneACCESS table is confined to in-frame rearrangements and falls short of the full clone set. An unresolved V gene accounts for under half of the shortfall where checked; the remainder is of unknown origin. In all, the sample holds millions of clones, and 85% to 95% of those were seen once. The ten biggest clones cover 0.13% of the sample. What was sequenced was naive CD4+ T cells sorted from blood. The cell subset or site label, as the study defines it: CD45RA+ positively selected. The receptors were sampled from a young man in good health.

The V gene is TRBV7-9, the J gene TRBJ2-2; D not resolved. V was trimmed by 1 base and J by 6 bases, leaving 3 bases between them. Germline lookup yields CDR1 SEHNR and CDR2 FQNEAQ (reference sequence). The CDR3 is 12 amino acids. Here the CDR3 DNA reads TGTGCCAGCAGCTTAGTCTCCGGGGAGCTGTTTTTT. Translation gives CASSLVSGELFF.

The chain uses TRBV18 and TRBJ2-7; no reliable D call. Germline V gene sequence: CDR1 KGHSH, CDR2 LQKENI. This CDR3 comprises 13 residues. V was trimmed by 5 bases and J by 3 bases, leaving 11 bases between them. The CDR3 nucleotides read TGTGCCAGCTCAACGTACAAGGTCTACGAGCAGTACTTC. Translating gives CASSTYKVYEQYF. Full variable domain (missing parts from reference TRBV18 and TRBJ2-7): NAGVMQNPRHLVRRRGQEARLRCSPMKGHSHVYWYRQLPEEGLKFMVYLQKENIIDESGMPKERFSAEFPKEGPSILRIQQVVRGDSAAYFCASSTYKVYEQYFGPGTRLTVT.

V is TRBV27 and J is TRBJ2-3; 12 bases fit TRBD2. CDR1 MNHEY and CDR2 SMNVEV come from the germline V gene (reference sequence). V was clipped by 5 bases and J by 2 bases; unmatched bases: 5. There are 16 residues in the CDR3. CDR3: CASSGRTSGATDTQYF. The DNA for the CDR3 is TGTGCCAGCAGTGGGAGGACTAGCGGGGCCACAGATACGCAGTATTTT.

The chain is built from TRBV4-1 and TRBJ2-4; D is unresolved. The CDR3 runs to 15 residues. Germline V gene lookup returns CDR1 MGHRA and CDR2 YSYEKL. V dropped 1 base and J dropped 4 bases, with 11 bases sitting between them. The CDR3 reads CASSQAGDWKNIQYF. The CDR3 bases are TGCGCCAGCAGCCAAGCAGGAGACTGGAAAAACATTCAGTACTTC.

V usage is TRBV19 and J usage is TRBJ1-6; D might be TRBD1 (5 bases). From germline, CDR1 is LNHDA and CDR2 SQIVND (reference sequence). The CDR3 has 18 residues. The V end was cut by 6 bases, the J end by 0 bases, with 18 bases between. CDR3 sequence reads: CASSPSLAGSSYNSPLHF. CDR3 DNA sequence: TGTGCCAGTAGCCCCTCCCTGGCAGGGAGCTCCTATAATTCACCCCTCCACTTT.